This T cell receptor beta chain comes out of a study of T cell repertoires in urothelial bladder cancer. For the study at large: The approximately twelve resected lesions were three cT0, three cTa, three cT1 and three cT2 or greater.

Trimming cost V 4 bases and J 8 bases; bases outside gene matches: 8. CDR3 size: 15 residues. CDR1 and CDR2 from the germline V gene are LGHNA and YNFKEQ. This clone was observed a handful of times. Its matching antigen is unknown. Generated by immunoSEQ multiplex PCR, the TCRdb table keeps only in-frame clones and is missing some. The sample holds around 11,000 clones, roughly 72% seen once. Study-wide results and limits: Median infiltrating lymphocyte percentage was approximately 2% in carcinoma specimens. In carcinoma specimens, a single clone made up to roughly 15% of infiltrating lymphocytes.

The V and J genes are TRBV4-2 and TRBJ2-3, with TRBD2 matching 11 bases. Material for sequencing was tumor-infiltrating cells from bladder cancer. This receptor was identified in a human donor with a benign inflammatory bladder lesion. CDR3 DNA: TGTGCCAGCAGCCGGAATAGCGGGGGGGCCTTTACGCAGTATTTT. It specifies CASSRNSGGAFTQYF.